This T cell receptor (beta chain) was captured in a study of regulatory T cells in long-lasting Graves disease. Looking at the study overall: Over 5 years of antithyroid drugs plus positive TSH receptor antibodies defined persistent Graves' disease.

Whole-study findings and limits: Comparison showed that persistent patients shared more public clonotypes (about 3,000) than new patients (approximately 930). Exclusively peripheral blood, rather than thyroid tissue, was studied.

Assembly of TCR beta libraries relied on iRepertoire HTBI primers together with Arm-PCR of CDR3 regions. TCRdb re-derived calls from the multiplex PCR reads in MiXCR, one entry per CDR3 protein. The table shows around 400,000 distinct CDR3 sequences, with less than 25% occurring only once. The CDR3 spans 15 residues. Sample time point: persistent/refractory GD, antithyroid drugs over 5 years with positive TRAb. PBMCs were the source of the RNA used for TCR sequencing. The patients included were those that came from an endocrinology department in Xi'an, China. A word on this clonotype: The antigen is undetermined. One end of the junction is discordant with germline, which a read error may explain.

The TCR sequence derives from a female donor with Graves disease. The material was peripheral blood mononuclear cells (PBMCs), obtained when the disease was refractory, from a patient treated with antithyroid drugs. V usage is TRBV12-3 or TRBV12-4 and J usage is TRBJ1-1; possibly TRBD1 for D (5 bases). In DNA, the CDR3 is TGTGCCAGCAGTTTGCGGCAGGGAGGGAACGCTGAAGCTTTCTTT. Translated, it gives CASSLRQGGNAEAFF.